The clone carrying this TCR beta chain was seen at least ten times. Its antigen is not known. The CDR3 consists of 14 residues. CDR1 is MNHEY, CDR2 SVGAGI, per germline. Trimming removed 2 bases at V and 7 bases at J, with 14 bases between. In making TCR cDNA, 5'RACE template switching added a universal primer site and UMIs to it. TCRdb ran MiXCR on the 5' RACE reads and lists one entry per CDR3 protein. This sample has about 140,000 distinct CDR3 sequences, with 7.7% found just once. This specimen comes from a study of T cells after yellow fever vaccination. About the research overall: The SMART-Seq v4 Ultra Low Input method served to prepare the low-cell-number fractions.

Study-level findings and limits: Faster peaking, at day 5 versus 15, marked a secondary response that was weaker. Reappearance after the booster was observed for most primary-vaccination clones (roughly 97% CD4, over 70% CD8).

Specimen: CD4+ T cells sorted from PBMCs, collected 5 days after the yellow fever booster vaccination. The TCR originated in a man aged 25 to 45 who received the YFV17D yellow fever vaccine. The genes are TRBV6-5 and TRBJ2-5; D may match TRBD1 or TRBD2 (5 bases each). The CDR3 here is CASSYAGTLGTQYF. CDR3 sequence (DNA): TGTGCCAGCAGTTACGCCGGGACCCTCGGGACCCAGTACTTC.